What follows are 21 T cell receptor beta chains derived from one specimen sequenced in a study of control samples from healthy donors and cancer patients. Using immunoSEQ multiplex PCR, the repertoire was profiled, and TCRdb retains in-frame clones only, with some absent. The sample has over 100,000 clones; around 90% are singletons. Sequencing input: blood. Every receptor here comes from a man between 18 and 29 years old in good health.

The chain uses TRBV7-2 and TRBJ2-2, with D possibly TRBD2 on 5 matching bases. The CDR3 extends over 16 amino acids. From germline, CDR1 is SGHTA and CDR2 FQGNSA. V dropped 5 bases and J dropped 1 base, with 14 bases sitting between them. Here the CDR3 reads CASSQNTGGNTGELFF. In nucleotides, the CDR3 is TGTGCCAGCAGCCAGAACACCGGAGGGAACACCGGGGAGCTGTTTTTT.

The chain recombines TRBV2 with TRBJ2-7; the D gene is possibly TRBD1 (6 bases). From germline, CDR1 is SNHLY and CDR2 FYNNEI. The CDR3 has 14 amino acids. V was shortened by 5 bases and J by 6 bases, with 17 bases between the two germline ends. The CDR3 is CASSTKQGLGEQYF. CDR3 coding DNA: TGTGCCAGCAGTACTAAACAGGGTTTGGGCGAGCAGTACTTC.

This clone was recorded only once. The gene calls are TRBV30 and TRBJ1-2, with D unresolved. V was shortened by 3 bases and J by 4 bases, with 9 bases between the two germline ends. This CDR3 has 12 amino acids. CDR1 and CDR2 from the germline V gene are GTSNPN and SVGIG (reference sequence). The CDR3 loop reads CAWRRGVYGYTF. CDR3 in DNA: TGTGCCTGGAGGCGGGGTGTCTATGGCTACACCTTC.

The rearrangement uses TRBV7-2 and TRBJ2-1; 13 bases fit TRBD2. Per germline, CDR1 SGHTA and CDR2 FQGNSA. The CDR3 length is 18 residues. The trim removed 5 bases at V and 2 bases at J, leaving 9 bases unmatched. The CDR3 loop is CASSKYGLAGVTYNEQFF. CDR3 nucleotides: TGTGCCAGCAGCAAATACGGACTAGCGGGGGTTACCTACAATGAGCAGTTCTTC.

This clone has more than one count but fewer than ten. CDR3 sequence reads: CASSPETGYGYTF. The CDR3 region has the DNA TGTGCCAGCTCACCGGAGACAGGGTATGGCTACACCTTC. The V call is TRBV18, the J call TRBJ1-2, with 7 bases that match TRBD1. The CDR3 spans 13 residues. Trimming removed 3 bases from V and 5 bases from J; junction bases left unmatched: 3. The germline gives CDR1 KGHSH, CDR2 LQKENI. The variable domain in full, with the rest retrieved from reference TRBV18 and TRBJ1-2, is NAGVMQNPRHLVRRRGQEARLRCSPMKGHSHVYWYRQLPEEGLKFMVYLQKENIIDESGMPKERFSAEFPKEGPSILRIQQVVRGDSAAYFCASSPETGYGYTFGSGTRLTVV.

V usage is TRBV12-5 and J usage is TRBJ2-5, with TRBD2 matching 11 bases. This CDR3 has 18 amino acids. CDR1 and CDR2 (germline): LGHNT, FRNRAP. The V and J ends lost 1 base and 2 bases, in that order; junction bases with no gene match: 9. The CDR3 nucleotides are TGTGCTAGTGGTTTGGATTCTAGCGGGGGGAACATACAAGAGACCCAGTACTTC. Protein product: CASGLDSSGGNIQETQYF.

V usage is TRBV4-1 and J usage is TRBJ2-2, with TRBD2 identical over 10 bases. There are 17 residues in the CDR3. Per germline, CDR1 MGHRA and CDR2 YSYEKL. Unmatched junction bases numbered 10, after V lost 3 bases and J lost 6 bases. CDR3: CASSHSGRGLAAGELFF. CDR3 coding DNA: TGCGCCAGCAGCCATTCGGGGAGAGGACTAGCGGCCGGGGAGCTGTTTTTT.

The chain combines TRBV5-1 with TRBJ1-6; D is possibly TRBD1 (6 bases). CDR1 is SGHRS, CDR2 YFSETQ, per germline. This CDR3 spans 14 amino acids. V lost 2 bases to trimming and J lost 7 bases, with 10 bases between them. The CDR3 nucleotides read TGCGCCAGCAGCTTCGGACAGACAAATTCACCCCTCCACTTT. Translated, it gives CASSFGQTNSPLHF.

V is TRBV29-1 and J is TRBJ1-2; D is unresolved. This CDR3 is 15 amino acids long. Trimming removed 2 bases from V and 4 bases from J, with 17 bases in between. From germline, CDR1 is SQVTM and CDR2 ANQGSEA. CDR3 amino acids: CSVENLAFGGYGYTF. The CDR3 nucleotides read TGCAGCGTTGAAAACTTGGCTTTTGGCGGCTATGGCTACACCTTC.

This chain joins TRBV5-4 and TRBJ2-5; D unresolved. Germline CDR1 is SGHNT and CDR2 is YYREEE (reference sequence). There are 14 residues in the CDR3. V lost 2 bases and J lost 1, with 9 bases in between. CDR3 DNA sequence: TGTGCCAGCAGCTTCCGACGGACCCAAGAGACCCAGTACTTC. This gives the protein CASSFRRTQETQYF.

The CDR3 reads CASSGPLDLTGSGYTF. As DNA, the CDR3 is TGTGCCAGCAGTGGACCATTAGACTTGACAGGGAGTGGCTACACCTTC. J is TRBJ1-2 and V is TRBV6-2 or TRBV6-3, with 7 bases matching TRBD1. The germline CDR1 and CDR2 sequences are MNHEY and SVGEGT. This CDR3 is 16 amino acids long. V trimming: 5 bases; J trimming: 7 bases; junction bases outside the gene matches: 16.

The chain employs TRBV10-3 and TRBJ2-2; 12 positions agree with TRBD2. CDR3 length equals 15 residues. V shed 6 bases, J shed 3 bases, and the junction held 2 bases outside the gene matches. Looked up from germline, CDR1 is ENHRY and CDR2 is SYGVKD. The CDR3 nucleotides are TGTGCCATCAGGCGGACTAGCGGGGACACCGGGGAGCTGTTTTTT. Protein product: CAIRRTSGDTGELFF.

V and J are TRBV6-5 and TRBJ2-1; 7 nucleotides line up with TRBD2. The junction had 7 bases not matched to a gene; V was cut back by 5 bases and J by 3 bases. The CDR3 has 15 amino acids. Germline CDR1 and CDR2: MNHEY and SVGAGI. In DNA form, the CDR3 reads TGTGCCAGCAGTCCAAAAGGACTAGGCTACAATGAGCAGTTCTTC. The encoded protein is CASSPKGLGYNEQFF.

The CDR3 is CASSQTRGNEQFF. The DNA for the CDR3 is TGTGCCAGCAGCCAGACGAGGGGCAATGAGCAGTTCTTC. V is TRBV3-1 (or the pseudogene TRBV3-2) and J is TRBJ2-1; either TRBD1 or TRBD2 may fit D (5 bases each). V lost 3 bases and J 6 bases, leaving 9 bases between the germline ends. This CDR3 comprises 13 residues. Per the germline V gene, CDR1 is LGHDT and CDR2 is YNNKEL (reference sequence).

This chain uses TRBV15 with TRBJ1-5, with 7 bases identical to TRBD1. V gave up 3 bases and J gave up 0 bases; unmatched junction bases: 2. This CDR3 is built from 15 residues. Germline CDR1 LNHNV, CDR2 YYDKDF (reference sequence). The CDR3 DNA reads TGTGCCACCAGCAGGGACAGGCATAGCAATCAGCCCCAGCATTTT. Protein product: CATSRDRHSNQPQHF.

J is TRBJ2-7 and V is TRBV2; D is perhaps TRBD1 (8 bases). The CDR3 covers 14 residues. In germline, CDR1 is SNHLY, CDR2 FYNNEI. The V end was cut by 8 bases, the J end by 0 bases, with 14 bases between. Written as DNA, the CDR3 is TGTGCCAGCCGGGGGGACAGGAACTCCTACGAGCAGTACTTC. It encodes CASRGDRNSYEQYF.

This chain connects TRBV2 to TRBJ2-1; no reliable D call. CDR1 is SNHLY and CDR2 is FYNNEI in the germline V gene. This CDR3 is 14 amino acids long. Trimming left V 7 bases short and J 7 bases short, with 17 bases between. CDR3 sequence: CASMPLSSLNEQFF. CDR3 bases: TGTGCCAGCATGCCCCTCTCCAGCCTAAATGAGCAGTTCTTC.

The J gene is TRBJ2-5, the V gene TRBV29-1; 7 nucleotides align to TRBD1. V lost 4 bases and J lost 7; bases outside the gene matches: 9. The CDR3 covers 13 residues. The V gene's germline CDR1 is SQVTM and CDR2 ANQGSEA. CDR3 nucleotide sequence: TGCAGCGTTGCCAGGACAGGAGAGGGGACCCAGTACTTC. It yields the protein CSVARTGEGTQYF.

The chain has TRBV19 and TRBJ2-7, with a tentative D call TRBD1 (5 bases). CDR3 length: 15 residues. Trimming cost V 3 bases and J 4 bases, with 16 bases left between them. Germline CDR1 and CDR2: LNHDA and SQIVND (reference sequence). The CDR3 DNA reads as TGTGCCAGTAGTATCGGGCAGGGTTTAGGGTACGAGCAGTACTTC. Its protein is CASSIGQGLGYEQYF. The variable domain in full, with the rest retrieved from reference TRBV19 and TRBJ2-7, is DGGITQSPKYLFRKEGQNVTLSCEQNLNHDAMYWYRQDPGQGLRLIYYSQIVNDFQKGDIAEGYSVSREKKESFPLTVTSAQKNPTAFYLCASSIGQGLGYEQYFGPGTRLTVT.

The chain links TRBV3-1 (or the pseudogene TRBV3-2) to TRBJ2-1; D remains unclear. V was pared by 0 bases and J by 3 bases, with 9 bases between. The CDR3 runs 15 residues. CDR1 is LGHDT and CDR2 is YNNKEL in the germline V gene (reference sequence). The CDR3 protein is CASSQDRVSYNEQFF. CDR3 nucleotide sequence: TGTGCCAGCAGCCAAGACCGTGTGAGCTACAATGAGCAGTTCTTC.

V usage is TRBV9 and J usage is TRBJ2-5; D is perhaps TRBD1 or TRBD2 (5 bases each). Trimming left V 4 bases short and J 4 bases short, with 20 bases between. CDR3 length equals 16 residues. Per the germline V gene, CDR1 is SGDLS and CDR2 is YYNGEE. The CDR3 here is CASSPRGVGEPETQYF. For the CDR3, the DNA is TGTGCCAGCAGCCCCCGTGGGGTGGGGGAACCAGAGACCCAGTACTTC.